A selection of T cell receptor beta chains follows, all from one sample in a study of CD8 T cells in ankylosing spondylitis. TCRdb ran MiXCR on the 5' RACE reads and lists one entry per CDR3 protein. This table has some 200,000 distinct CDR3 sequences, 20% to 30% appearing once. Sequencing was carried out using blood, either unsorted or a sorted T cell fraction (not recorded which). These receptors came from a male donor with ankylosing spondylitis or in good health (not recorded which). Each CDR3 is given with its conserved first and last residue. D genes are given only for firm matches. Rows give clone size only sometimes, using once, few, many, or a class for an expanded clone.

j_gene	v_gene	abundance	d_gene	CDR3nt	CDR3aa
TRBJ2-1	TRBV7-8	few	NA	TGTGCCAGCAGCTTAGCGTCGGTATTCAATGAGCAGTTCTTC	CASSLASVFNEQFF
TRBJ2-2	TRBV15	many	TRBD1	TGTGCCACCAGCAGAGGAAGAGGAAGACAGGGTATGACCGGGGAGCTGTTTTTT	CATSRGRGRQGMTGELFF
TRBJ2-7	TRBV4-3	NA	TRBD2	TGCGCCAGCAGCCAAGATTACGGAGCGGGAGTGTACGAGCAGTACTTC	CASSQDYGAGVYEQYF
TRBJ2-7	TRBV7-2	NA	TRBD1	TGTGCCAGCAGCTCAGACAGGGACCTCTACGAGCAGTACTTC	CASSSDRDLYEQYF
TRBJ2-4	TRBV27	NA	NA	TGTGCCAGCAGTTCCTCCAGGGTGGCGGCCAAAAACATTCAGTACTTC	CASSSSRVAAKNIQYF
TRBJ2-5	TRBV29-1	few	TRBD2	TGCAGCGTTGAAAGCGGGACTGTGGAGACCCAGTACTTC	CSVESGTVETQYF
TRBJ1-2	TRBV6-5	NA	NA	TGTGCCAGCAGTTACGGGCAGACGAACTATGGCTACACCTTC	CASSYGQTNYGYTF
TRBJ2-2	TRBV29-1	many	NA	TGCAGCGTTGTAATTCGCCAGGACACCGGGGAGCTGTTTTTT	CSVVIRQDTGELFF
TRBJ1-6	TRBV12-3/TRBV12-4	once	TRBD1	TGTGCCAGCAGCGGACAGGGGCATAATTCACCCCTCCACTTT	CASSGQGHNSPLHF
TRBJ2-7	TRBV20-1	many	TRBD2	TGCAGTACCGGTTCGAGCGGGAGGGGCGAGCAGTACTTC	CSTGSSGRGEQYF
TRBJ2-3	TRBV7-2	once	NA	TGTGCCAGCAGCACCTCCAACAGGGCCACGCAGTATTTT	CASSTSNRATQYF
TRBJ2-3	TRBV5-1	many	NA	TGCGCCAGCAGCCGGAGCATCGGGAACATACCATCAGATACGCAGTATTTT	CASSRSIGNIPSDTQYF
TRBJ2-1	TRBV20-1	few	NA	TGCAGTGCTAGTCCTGGGGGTGAGCAGTTCTTC	CSASPGGEQFF
TRBJ1-5	TRBV6-5	few	NA	TGTGCCAGCAGTTACTCGAGGGGGAGGCGGCAGCCCCAGCATTTT	CASSYSRGRRQPQHF
TRBJ1-6	TRBV5-1	many	TRBD1	TGCGCCAGCAGCTTGTCGGGACAGGGGTCTAATTCACCCCTCCACTTT	CASSLSGQGSNSPLHF
TRBJ2-7	TRBV29-1	few	TRBD2	TGCAGCGCAAGAACTAGCGACCAAGGGCAGTACTTC	CSARTSDQGQYF
TRBJ2-7	TRBV20-1	many	TRBD2	TGCAGTGCTAGATTCGGGACTAGCGGGAACGAGCAGTACTTC	CSARFGTSGNEQYF
TRBJ2-1	TRBV2	few	NA	TGTGCCAGCAGTGTGGCAGCTCCCTCCTACAATGAGCAGTTCTTC	CASSVAAPSYNEQFF
TRBJ2-1	TRBV5-1	many	TRBD1	TGCGCCAGCAGCAGGGGACAGTACAATGAGCAGTTCTTC	CASSRGQYNEQFF
TRBJ2-1	TRBV6-2/TRBV6-3	many	NA	TGTGCCAGCAGTTACGGGTCTAGTGAGCAGTTCTTC	CASSYGSSEQFF
TRBJ1-2	TRBV4-1	many	NA	TGCGCCAGCAGCCAAGATAGCGGGGGGGACTATGGCTACACCTTC	CASSQDSGGDYGYTF
TRBJ2-3	TRBV20-1	many	NA	TGCAGTGCTAGTCTCTCTAGCACAGATACGCAGTATTTT	CSASLSSTDTQYF
TRBJ2-2	TRBV12-3/TRBV12-4	many	TRBD1	TGTGCCAGCAGTATGAACAGGGGATTCGGGGAGCTGTTTTTT	CASSMNRGFGELFF
TRBJ2-7	TRBV15	NA	NA	TGTGCCACCAGCAGCGAACAGGGGCTGGGACTCGAGCAGTACTTC	CATSSEQGLGLEQYF
TRBJ2-7	TRBV5-4	few	TRBD1	TGTGCCAGCAGATTCGGGACAGGGGGAAACGAGCAGTACTTC	CASRFGTGGNEQYF
TRBJ2-1	TRBV9	NA	TRBD1	TGTGCCAGCAGCGAAAGGGGACAGGGGTATGAGCAGTTCTTC	CASSERGQGYEQFF
TRBJ2-3	TRBV29-1	many	NA	TGCAGCGTTGATCTGATCGGAGATACGCAGTATTTT	CSVDLIGDTQYF
TRBJ2-1	TRBV25-1	many	TRBD2	TGTGCCAGCAGCGGGACTAGCGGGAGTCGAAATGAGCAGTTCTTC	CASSGTSGSRNEQFF
TRBJ1-4	TRBV4-1	many	NA	TGCGCCAGCAGCCAAGACCGAGGGATTAATGAAAAACTGTTTTTT	CASSQDRGINEKLFF
TRBJ2-7	TRBV29-1	few	TRBD2	TGCAGCGTTACCGGGACTAGCGACGAGCAGTACTTC	CSVTGTSDEQYF
TRBJ2-7	TRBV27	many	TRBD1	TGTGCCAGCAGTTCCTCCGGGACAGGGTCTTTCGAGCAGTACTTC	CASSSSGTGSFEQYF
TRBJ2-3	TRBV20-1	NA	TRBD2	TGCAGTGCTAGAGTTTGGACTAGCGGGAGGACAGATACGCAGTATTTT	CSARVWTSGRTDTQYF
TRBJ1-4	TRBV5-1	many	NA	TGCGCCAGCAGCTCGACACCAACTAATGAAAAACTGTTTTTT	CASSSTPTNEKLFF
TRBJ2-2	TRBV5-4	NA	TRBD1	TGTGCCAGCAGCTTGGGCCACCTAGGACAGGGAATTACCGGGGAGCTGTTTTTT	CASSLGHLGQGITGELFF
TRBJ2-5	TRBV20-1	NA	TRBD2	TGCAGTGCCCAGGGGACGGCGGGCGGGGGGGAGACCCAGTACTTC	CSAQGTAGGGETQYF
TRBJ2-3	TRBV12-3/TRBV12-4	many	TRBD2	TGTGCCAGCAGTCTGGGACTAGTCAGCACAGATACGCAGTATTTT	CASSLGLVSTDTQYF
TRBJ2-7	TRBV6-5	many	NA	TGTGCCAGCAGTTACCCGGATCTCGGAATATCCTACGAGCAGTACTTC	CASSYPDLGISYEQYF
TRBJ2-1	TRBV20-1	few	TRBD2	TGCAGTGCTAGAGATATCCGGGAGGGCCGTGGTGAGCAGTTCTTC	CSARDIREGRGEQFF
TRBJ1-1	TRBV5-6	many	TRBD1	TGTGCCAGCAGCTTCCCCGACAGGGGCCGTGAAGCTTTCTTT	CASSFPDRGREAFF
TRBJ1-1	TRBV12-3/TRBV12-4	many	NA	TGTGCCAGCAGTTTAGTAATAGGGAACACTGAAGCTTTCTTT	CASSLVIGNTEAFF
TRBJ2-1	TRBV15	NA	NA	TGTGCCACCAGCAGAGTCAAGGACCCCTTTGGCAATGAGCAGTTCTTC	CATSRVKDPFGNEQFF
TRBJ2-1	TRBV5-6	NA	NA	TGTGCCAGCCGACCAAAGCGGTCCTACAATGAGCAGTTCTTC	CASRPKRSYNEQFF
TRBJ1-3	TRBV3-1	many	NA	TGTGCCAGCAGCCATATACAGGGAAACACCATATATTTT	CASSHIQGNTIYF
TRBJ2-7	TRBV6-5	NA	NA	TGTGCCAGCAGTTACTCGATAGTAAGGAACGAGCAGTACTTC	CASSYSIVRNEQYF
TRBJ2-7	TRBV9	NA	TRBD2	TGTGCCAGCGGACGCGGGAGCAACTACGAGCAGTACTTC	CASGRGSNYEQYF
TRBJ2-3	TRBV6-1	many	NA	TGTGCCAGCATGTCGTCTAGCGGCACAGATACGCAGTATTTT	CASMSSSGTDTQYF
TRBJ2-1	TRBV7-2	NA	NA	TGTGTTAGCAGCTTAAGGGTCAATGAGCAGTTCTTC	CVSSLRVNEQFF
TRBJ2-7	TRBV5-6	many	NA	TGTGCCAGCAGCCCAGCCGGGACACACTACGAGCAGTACTTC	CASSPAGTHYEQYF
TRBJ1-6	TRBV20-1	few	NA	TGCAGTGCTAGAGACCCCAAGCTCATTAATAATTCACCCCTCCACTTT	CSARDPKLINNSPLHF
TRBJ2-1	TRBV11-1	many	NA	TGTGCCAGCAGCCCACCTTTTGGAAAGACCGCCTCCTACAATGAGCAGTTCTTC	CASSPPFGKTASYNEQFF
TRBJ2-7	TRBV6-2/TRBV6-3	NA	NA	TGTGCCAGCAGTAAAAGAGGCGGAATAACCTACGAGCAGTACTTC	CASSKRGGITYEQYF
TRBJ2-5	TRBV7-3	NA	NA	TGTGCCAGCAGCCCCCACCGTCAGTCGGAGACCCAGTACTTC	CASSPHRQSETQYF
TRBJ1-2	TRBV7-2	NA	NA	TGTGCCAGCAGCTTCAGCTCCGGCAGGGATCGGACAGATGGCTACACCTTC	CASSFSSGRDRTDGYTF
TRBJ2-5	TRBV27	many	NA	TGTGCCAGCAGGATACAGGGACGGGAGACCCAGTACTTC	CASRIQGRETQYF
TRBJ1-2	TRBV10-3	many	NA	TGTGCCATCAGTGAGTCTCGGGCGCAAGGCAGCGGCTATGGCTACACCTTC	CAISESRAQGSGYGYTF